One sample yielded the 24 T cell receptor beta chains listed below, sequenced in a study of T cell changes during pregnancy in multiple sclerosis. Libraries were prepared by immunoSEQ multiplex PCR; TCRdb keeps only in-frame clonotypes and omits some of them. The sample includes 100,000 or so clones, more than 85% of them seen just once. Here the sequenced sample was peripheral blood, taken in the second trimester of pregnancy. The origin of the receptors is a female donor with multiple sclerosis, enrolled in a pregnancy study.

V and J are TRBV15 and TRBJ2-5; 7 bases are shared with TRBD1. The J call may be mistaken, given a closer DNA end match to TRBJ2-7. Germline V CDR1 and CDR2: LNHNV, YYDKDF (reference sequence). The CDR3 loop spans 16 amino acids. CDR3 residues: CATSRDFRDSRYEQYF. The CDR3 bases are TGTGCCACCAGCAGAGATTTCCGGGACAGTCGCTACGAGCAGTACTTC.

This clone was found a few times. The CDR3 coding sequence is TGTGCCAGCTCACCACTCCGGACAGACGGGAACACTGAAGCTTTCTTT. It is translated as CASSPLRTDGNTEAFF. This sequence joins TRBV18 and TRBJ1-1, with D possibly being TRBD1 (6 bases). In germline, CDR1 is KGHSH, CDR2 LQKENI. V lost 1 base and J 1 base, leaving 13 bases between the germline ends. The CDR3 runs to 16 residues.

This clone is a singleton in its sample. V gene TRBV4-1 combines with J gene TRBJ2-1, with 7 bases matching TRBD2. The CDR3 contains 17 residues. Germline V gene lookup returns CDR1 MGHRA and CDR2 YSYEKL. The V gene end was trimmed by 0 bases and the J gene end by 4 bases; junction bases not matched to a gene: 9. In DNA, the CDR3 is TGCGCCAGCAGCCAAGAACATGCGGGAGTGGGATACAATGAGCAGTTCTTC. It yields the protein CASSQEHAGVGYNEQFF.

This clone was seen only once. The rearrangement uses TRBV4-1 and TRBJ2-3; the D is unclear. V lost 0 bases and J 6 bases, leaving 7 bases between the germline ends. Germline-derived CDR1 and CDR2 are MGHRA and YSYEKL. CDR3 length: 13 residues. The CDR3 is CASSQDSSDTQYF. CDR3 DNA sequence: TGCGCCAGCAGCCAAGATTCTTCGGATACGCAGTATTTT.

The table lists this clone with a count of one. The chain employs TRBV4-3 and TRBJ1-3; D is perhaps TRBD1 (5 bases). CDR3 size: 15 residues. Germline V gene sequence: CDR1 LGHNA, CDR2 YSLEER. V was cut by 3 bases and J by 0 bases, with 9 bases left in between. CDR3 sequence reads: CASSQDNTSGNTIYF. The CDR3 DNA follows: TGCGCCAGCAGCCAGGACAATACCTCTGGAAACACCATATATTTT.

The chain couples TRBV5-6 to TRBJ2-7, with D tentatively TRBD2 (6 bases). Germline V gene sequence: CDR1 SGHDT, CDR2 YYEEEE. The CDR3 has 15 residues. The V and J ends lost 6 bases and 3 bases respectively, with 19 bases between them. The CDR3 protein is CASTLGRQVNYEQYF. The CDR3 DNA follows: TGTGCCAGCACCCTGGGGAGGCAGGTAAACTACGAGCAGTACTTC.

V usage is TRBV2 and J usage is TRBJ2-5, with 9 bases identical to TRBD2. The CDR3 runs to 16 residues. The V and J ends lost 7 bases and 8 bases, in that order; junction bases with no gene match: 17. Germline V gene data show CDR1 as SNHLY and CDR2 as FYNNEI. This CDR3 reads CASIPGLSGRRPTQYF. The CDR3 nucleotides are TGTGCCAGCATCCCGGGGCTAAGCGGGAGGCGACCCACCCAGTACTTC. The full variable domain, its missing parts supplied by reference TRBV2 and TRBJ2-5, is EPEVTQTPSHQVTQMGQEVILRCVPISNHLYFYWYRQILGQKVEFLVSFYNNEISEKSEIFDDQFSVERPDGSNFTLKIRSTKLEDSAMYFCASIPGLSGRRPTQYFGPGTRLLVL.

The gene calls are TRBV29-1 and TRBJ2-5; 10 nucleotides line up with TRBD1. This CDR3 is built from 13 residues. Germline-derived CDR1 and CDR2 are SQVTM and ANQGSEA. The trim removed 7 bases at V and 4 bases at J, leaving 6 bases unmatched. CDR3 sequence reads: CSGRQGAAETQYF. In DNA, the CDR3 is TGCAGCGGGAGACAGGGGGCCGCAGAGACCCAGTACTTC.

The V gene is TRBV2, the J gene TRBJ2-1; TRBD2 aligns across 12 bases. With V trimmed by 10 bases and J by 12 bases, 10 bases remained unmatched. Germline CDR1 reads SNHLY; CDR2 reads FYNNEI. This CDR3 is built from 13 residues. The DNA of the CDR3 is TGTGCCATCCCGGCTAGCGGGAGGGCCGTGCAGTTCTTC. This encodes CAIPASGRAVQFF.

CDR3 nucleotides: TGCGCCAGCGGGGAGCCGGAGGCCCCCTACGAGCAGTACTTC. Translated: CASGEPEAPYEQYF. The chain uses TRBV5-1 and TRBJ2-7; D might be TRBD2 (5 bases). The CDR3 contains 14 residues. V gave up 7 bases and J gave up 2 bases, with 16 bases separating them. Looked up from germline, CDR1 is SGHRS and CDR2 is YFSETQ.

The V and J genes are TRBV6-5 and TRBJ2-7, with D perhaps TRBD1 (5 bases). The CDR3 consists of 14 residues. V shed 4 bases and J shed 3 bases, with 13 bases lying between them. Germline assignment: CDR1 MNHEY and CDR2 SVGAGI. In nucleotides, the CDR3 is TGTGCCAGCAGTTTAACAGGAAGGTACTACGAGCAGTACTTC. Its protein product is CASSLTGRYYEQYF.

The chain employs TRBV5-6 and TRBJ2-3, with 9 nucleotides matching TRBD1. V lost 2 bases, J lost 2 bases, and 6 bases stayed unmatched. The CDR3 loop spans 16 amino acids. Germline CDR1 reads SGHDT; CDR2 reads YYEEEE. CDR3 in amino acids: CASSFRGTGLTDTQYF. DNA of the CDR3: TGTGCCAGCAGCTTTCGGGGGACAGGGCTCACAGATACGCAGTATTTT. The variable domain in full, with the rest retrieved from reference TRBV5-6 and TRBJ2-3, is DAGVTQSPTHLIKTRGQQVTLRCSPKSGHDTVSWYQQALGQGPQFIFQYYEEEERQRGNFPDRFSGHQFPNYSSELNVNALLLGDSALYLCASSFRGTGLTDTQYFGPGTRLTVL.

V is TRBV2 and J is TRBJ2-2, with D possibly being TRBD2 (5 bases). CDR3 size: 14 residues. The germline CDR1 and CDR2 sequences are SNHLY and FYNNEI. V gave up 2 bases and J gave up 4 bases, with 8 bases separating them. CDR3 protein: CASSELAGTGELFF. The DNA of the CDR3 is TGTGCCAGCAGTGAATTGGCGGGCACCGGGGAGCTGTTTTTT.

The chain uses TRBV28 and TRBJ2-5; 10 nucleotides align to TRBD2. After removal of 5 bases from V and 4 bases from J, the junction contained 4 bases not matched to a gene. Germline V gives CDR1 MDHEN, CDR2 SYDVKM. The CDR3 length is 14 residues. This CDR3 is CASSPSGSGETQYF. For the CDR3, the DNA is TGTGCCAGCAGTCCTAGCGGGAGTGGAGAGACCCAGTACTTC. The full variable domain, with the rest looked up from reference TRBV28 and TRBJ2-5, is DVKVTQSSRYLVKRTGEKVFLECVQDMDHENMFWYRQDPGLGLRLIYFSYDVKMKEKGDIPEGYSVSREKKERFSLILESASTNQTSMYLCASSPSGSGETQYFGPGTRLLVL.

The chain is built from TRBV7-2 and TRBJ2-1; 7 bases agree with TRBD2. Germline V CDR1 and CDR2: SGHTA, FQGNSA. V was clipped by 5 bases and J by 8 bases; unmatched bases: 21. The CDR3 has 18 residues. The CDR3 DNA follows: TGTGCCAGCAGCCTGAAGACTTCTTGGCGGGAGAGTATCTATGAGCAGTTCTTC. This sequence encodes CASSLKTSWRESIYEQFF.

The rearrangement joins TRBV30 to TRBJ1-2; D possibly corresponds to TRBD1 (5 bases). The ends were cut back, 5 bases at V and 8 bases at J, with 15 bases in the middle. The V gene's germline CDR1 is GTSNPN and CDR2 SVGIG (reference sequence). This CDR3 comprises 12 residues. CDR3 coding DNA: TGTGCCTGGGGGGGGAGGGGCGGCGGCTACACCTTC. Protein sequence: CAWGGRGGGYTF.

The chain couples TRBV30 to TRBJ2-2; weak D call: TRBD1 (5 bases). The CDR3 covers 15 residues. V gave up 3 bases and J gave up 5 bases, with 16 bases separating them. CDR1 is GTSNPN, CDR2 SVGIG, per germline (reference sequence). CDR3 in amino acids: CAWRVGLVVTGELFF. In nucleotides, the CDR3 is TGTGCCTGGAGGGTGGGGCTAGTGGTAACCGGGGAGCTGTTTTTT.

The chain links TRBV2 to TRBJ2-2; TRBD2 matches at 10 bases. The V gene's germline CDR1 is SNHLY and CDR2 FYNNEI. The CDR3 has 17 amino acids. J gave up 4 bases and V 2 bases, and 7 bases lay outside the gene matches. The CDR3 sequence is CASSEIRAGGGTGELFF. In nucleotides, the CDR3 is TGTGCCAGCAGTGAAATAAGAGCGGGAGGGGGCACCGGGGAGCTGTTTTTT. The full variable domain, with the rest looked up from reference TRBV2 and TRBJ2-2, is EPEVTQTPSHQVTQMGQEVILRCVPISNHLYFYWYRQILGQKVEFLVSFYNNEISEKSEIFDDQFSVERPDGSNFTLKIRSTKLEDSAMYFCASSEIRAGGGTGELFFGEGSRLTVL.

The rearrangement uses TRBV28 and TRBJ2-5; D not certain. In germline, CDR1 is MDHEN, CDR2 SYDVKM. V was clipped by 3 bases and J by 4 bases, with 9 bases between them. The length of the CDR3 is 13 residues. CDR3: CASSFGRIETQYF. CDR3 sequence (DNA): TGTGCCAGCAGTTTTGGCAGAATAGAGACCCAGTACTTC. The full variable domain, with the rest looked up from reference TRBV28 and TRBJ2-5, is DVKVTQSSRYLVKRTGEKVFLECVQDMDHENMFWYRQDPGLGLRLIYFSYDVKMKEKGDIPEGYSVSREKKERFSLILESASTNQTSMYLCASSFGRIETQYFGPGTRLLVL.

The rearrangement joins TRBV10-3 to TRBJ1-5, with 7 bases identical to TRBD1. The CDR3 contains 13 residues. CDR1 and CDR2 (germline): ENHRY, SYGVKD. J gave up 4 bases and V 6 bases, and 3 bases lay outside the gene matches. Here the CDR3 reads CAIRGTDNQPQHF. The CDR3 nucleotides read TGTGCCATCAGAGGGACAGATAATCAGCCCCAGCATTTT.

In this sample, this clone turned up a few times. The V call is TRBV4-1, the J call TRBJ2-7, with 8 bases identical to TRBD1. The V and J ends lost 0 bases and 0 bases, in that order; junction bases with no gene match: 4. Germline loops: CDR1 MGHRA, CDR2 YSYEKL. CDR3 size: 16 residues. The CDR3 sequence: CASSQDWTGTSYEQYF. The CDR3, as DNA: TGCGCCAGCAGCCAAGACTGGACAGGGACCTCCTACGAGCAGTACTTC.

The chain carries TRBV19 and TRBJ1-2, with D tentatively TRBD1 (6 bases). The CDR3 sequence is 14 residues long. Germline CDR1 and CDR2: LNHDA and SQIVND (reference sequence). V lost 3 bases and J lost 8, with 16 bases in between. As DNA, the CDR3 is TGTGCCAGTAGTATCCAGGGGACCCCGGGAGGCTACACCTTC. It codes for CASSIQGTPGGYTF.

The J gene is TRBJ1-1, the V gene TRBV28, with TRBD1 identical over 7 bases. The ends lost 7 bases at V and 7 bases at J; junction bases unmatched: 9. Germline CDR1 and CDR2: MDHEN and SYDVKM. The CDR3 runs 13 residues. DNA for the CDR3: TGTGCCAGCACGACAGGGAAGGGATTTGAAGCTTTCTTT. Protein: CASTTGKGFEAFF.

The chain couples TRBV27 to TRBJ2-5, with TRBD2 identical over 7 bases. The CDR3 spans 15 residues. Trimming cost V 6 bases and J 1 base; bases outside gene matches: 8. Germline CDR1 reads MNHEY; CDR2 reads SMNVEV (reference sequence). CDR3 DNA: TGTGCCAGCAGACCTCAGGGAGGGGCCCAAGAGACCCAGTACTTC. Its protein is CASRPQGGAQETQYF.